These 15 T cell receptor beta chains originate from one sample sequenced in a study of OX40 agonist ivuxolimab in advanced cancers. Assay used: immunoSEQ multiplex PCR; TCRdb lists only in-frame clones, some missing. Of more than 50,000 clones listed, approximately 89% are singletons. Sequences were derived from CD4+ or CD8+ T cells sorted from blood, sampled in a trial of the OX40 agonist ivuxolimab. All receptors come from an adult with an advanced solid tumor such as melanoma, head and neck, liver or kidney cancer.

The chain links TRBV9 to TRBJ2-7; 12 bases align to TRBD2. This CDR3 has 14 amino acids. Per germline, CDR1 SGDLS and CDR2 YYNGEE. V trimming: 4 bases; J trimming: 6 bases; junction bases outside the gene matches: 5. The CDR3 here is CASSLGLAGLEQYF. CDR3 DNA sequence: TGTGCCAGCAGCCTCGGACTAGCGGGGCTCGAGCAGTACTTC.

The chain has TRBV9 and TRBJ2-1; TRBD2 matches 10 bases. Germline CDR1 and CDR2: SGDLS and YYNGEE. The CDR3 extends over 14 amino acids. V shed 0 bases, J shed 6 bases, and the junction held 0 bases outside the gene matches. CDR3 in DNA: TGTGCCAGCAGCGTAGCTAGCGGGGGCAATGAGCAGTTCTTC. Translated: CASSVASGGNEQFF.

The chain employs TRBV27 and TRBJ2-7; either TRBD1 or TRBD2 may fit D (5 bases each). Germline V gene lookup returns CDR1 MNHEY and CDR2 SMNVEV (reference sequence). This CDR3 contains 15 residues. The V end lost 5 bases, the J end lost 2 bases, and 16 bases lay between the germline ends. CDR3 sequence: CASSATGPSPYEQYF. CDR3 coding DNA: TGTGCCAGCAGTGCAACGGGACCCTCGCCCTACGAGCAGTACTTC.

The chain couples TRBV6-5 to TRBJ2-7; the D gene could be TRBD1 or TRBD2 (5 bases each). CDR3 length equals 14 residues. Germline CDR1 reads MNHEY; CDR2 reads SVGAGI. With 9 bases removed from V and 2 bases from J, the gap between germline ends came to 17 bases. The CDR3 nucleotides read TGTGCCAGTACCCAACGGGGACGGACCTACGAGCAGTACTTC. This sequence encodes CASTQRGRTYEQYF.

This clone was seen just once. V usage is TRBV7-8 and J usage is TRBJ1-2; maybe TRBD1 (5 bases). CDR3 size: 20 residues. The V and J ends lost 1 base and 0 bases respectively, with 24 bases between them. CDR1 is SGHVS, CDR2 FQNEAQ, per germline. The CDR3 sequence: CASSLDVVRDLQATNYGYTF. In DNA form, the CDR3 reads TGTGCCAGCAGCTTAGATGTTGTTAGGGATCTACAGGCCACTAACTATGGCTACACCTTC.

The sample holds one count of this clone. This sequence joins TRBV20-1 and TRBJ2-1, with 9 bases identical to TRBD2. This CDR3 spans 11 amino acids. CDR1 is DFQATT, CDR2 SNEGSKA, per germline (reference sequence). CDR3 protein: CTVAGAYEQFF. The DNA of the CDR3 is TGCACCGTAGCGGGGGCTTATGAGCAGTTCTTC.

This chain joins TRBV28 and TRBJ1-6; D unclear. Trimming took 2 bases from V and 7 from J, leaving 3 bases between them. Germline V gene data show CDR1 as MDHEN and CDR2 as SYDVKM. This CDR3 has 12 amino acids. CDR3 nucleotides: TGTGCCAGCAGTTTACCGAATTCACCCCTCCACTTT. It specifies CASSLPNSPLHF.

The chain links TRBV5-1 to TRBJ1-1; 8 bases are shared with TRBD1. CDR1 is SGHRS, CDR2 YFSETQ, per germline. The CDR3 consists of 15 residues. The ends lost 0 bases at V and 4 bases at J; junction bases unmatched: 5. The CDR3 protein is CASSLGQGTSTEAFF. Written as DNA, the CDR3 is TGCGCCAGCAGCTTGGGACAGGGGACGAGCACTGAAGCTTTCTTT. Full variable domain (rest looked up from reference TRBV5-1 and TRBJ1-1): KAGVTQTPRYLIKTRGQQVTLSCSPISGHRSVSWYQQTPGQGLQFLFEYFSETQRNKGNFPGRFSGRQFSNSRSEMNVSTLELGDSALYLCASSLGQGTSTEAFFGQGTRLTVV.

V and J are TRBV4-1 and TRBJ1-2; D gene ambiguous. Trimming pared 4 bases from V and 3 bases from J, leaving 12 bases between. The germline CDR1 and CDR2 sequences are MGHRA and YSYEKL. The CDR3 length is 14 residues. CDR3 in amino acids: CASSPVEFDYGYTF. CDR3 in DNA: TGCGCCAGCAGCCCAGTAGAATTCGACTATGGCTACACCTTC.

The chain has TRBV6-7 and TRBJ2-1, with a weak D call TRBD2 (5 bases). TRBV6-7 is annotated as an ORF whose role is uncertain. Trimming pared 10 bases from V and 9 bases from J, leaving 16 bases between. The CDR3 covers 12 residues. The CDR3 here is CATSSHEGEQFF. The DNA of the CDR3 is TGTGCCACCTCCAGTCATGAGGGTGAGCAGTTCTTC.

The chain carries TRBV5-6 and TRBJ1-5; D is undetermined. The CDR3 consists of 13 residues. CDR1 and CDR2 from the germline V gene are SGHDT and YYEEEE. V was shortened by 4 bases and J by 9 bases, with 14 bases between the two germline ends. The CDR3 here is CASSMGYLGPQHF. CDR3 nucleotides: TGTGCCAGCAGCATGGGATACCTCGGGCCCCAGCATTTT.

J is TRBJ1-2 and V is TRBV27, with 9 bases fitting TRBD1. This CDR3 is built from 13 residues. V was pared by 5 bases and J by 5 bases, with 3 bases of the junction left unmatched. Germline-derived CDR1 and CDR2 are MNHEY and SMNVEV (reference sequence). CDR3 region: CASSHGQGYGYTF. DNA for the CDR3: TGTGCCAGCAGTCACGGACAGGGGTATGGCTACACCTTC.

This clone was seen once. V usage is TRBV11-2 and J usage is TRBJ2-7; no firm D call. Germline loops: CDR1 SGHAT, CDR2 FQNNGV. The germline V and J ends were trimmed by 4 bases and 2 bases, with 9 bases remaining between them. The CDR3 totals 13 residues. CDR3 sequence: CASSSSHPYEQYF. Written as DNA, the CDR3 is TGTGCCAGCAGCTCATCCCACCCCTACGAGCAGTACTTC. Full variable domain (remainder filled in from reference TRBV11-2 and TRBJ2-7): EAGVAQSPRYKIIEKRQSVAFWCNPISGHATLYWYQQILGQGPKLLIQFQNNGVVDDSQLPKDRFSAERLKGVDSTLKIQPAKLEDSAVYLCASSSSHPYEQYFGPGTRLTVT.

The rearrangement uses TRBV30 and TRBJ2-1, with 13 positions matching TRBD2. The CDR3 has 15 amino acids. Trimming at V came to 2 bases and at J to 10 bases, leaving 8 bases not matched to a gene. Germline V CDR1 and CDR2: GTSNPN, SVGIG (reference sequence). CDR3 sequence (DNA): TGTGCCTGGAGTATGAGACTAGCGGGGGGCGGAGAGCAGTTCTTC. Protein sequence: CAWSMRLAGGGEQFF.

CDR3 sequence: CASSTGQTVPQGVEKLFF. The DNA for the CDR3 is TGTGCCAGTAGTACGGGGCAGACAGTCCCCCAAGGGGTTGAAAAACTGTTTTTT. V gene TRBV19 combines with J gene TRBJ1-4, with a weak D call TRBD1 (5 bases). CDR1 is LNHDA and CDR2 is SQIVND in the germline V gene (reference sequence). The CDR3 loop spans 18 amino acids. Trimming removed 4 bases at V and 7 bases at J, with 25 bases between.